This record looks at one T cell receptor beta chain sequence and its context. The antigen is undetermined. The data belong to a study of spatial heterogeneity in lung cancer. Study at large: Sequence detection consistently recorded a greater number of beta-chain than alpha-chain sequences.

TCR cDNA molecules were tagged individually, and each one carried a unique molecular identifier. TCRdb re-derived calls from the 5' RACE reads in MiXCR, one entry per CDR3 protein. In the table there are under 100,000 distinct CDR3 sequences, roughly 10% of which are singletons. Overall study results and limits: There were more appearances of ubiquitous expanded tumor TCRs in blood at resection than at follow-up.

Described time point: sample taken at primary tumor resection. Whole RNA, which was extracted from tumor, nontumor lung tissue or frozen PBMC, was sequenced without any cell sorting. The approximately 77 donors had untreated early-stage non-small cell lung cancer. The V end lost 1 base, the J end lost 4 bases, and 5 bases lay between the germline ends. CDR3 length: 14 residues. Here the sequenced sample was PBMCs, taken at surgery. The genes are TRBV12-3 or TRBV12-4 and TRBJ2-6; D is undetermined. The TCR sequence derives from a male donor with early-stage non-small cell lung cancer. CDR3 sequence (DNA): TGTGCCAGCAGTTTAGGGGGAGGGGCCAACGTCCTGACTTTC. It is translated as CASSLGGGANVLTF.